These 3 T cell receptor beta chains share one sample of origin, sequenced in a study of T cells after yellow fever vaccination. TCRdb itself ran the 5' RACE reads through MiXCR, one entry per CDR3 protein. The table lists hundreds of thousands of distinct CDR3 sequences, 3.6% of them singletons. Material: PBMCs, obtained on the day of the yellow fever booster vaccination. The receptor set was obtained from a man younger than 35 who received the YFV17D yellow fever vaccine.

This clonotype was detected many times. The chain combines TRBV24-1 with TRBJ2-5, with TRBD2 identical over 10 bases. This CDR3 is 15 amino acids long. V lost 3 bases to trimming and J lost 5 bases; unmatched junction nucleotides: 5. CDR1 is KGHDR, CDR2 SFDVKD, per germline. As DNA, the CDR3 is TGTGCCACCAGTGATGGGACTAGCGTGTGGGAGACCCAGTACTTC. Translated, it gives CATSDGTSVWETQYF.

This clonotype was recorded at least ten times. This chain connects TRBV19 to TRBJ2-1; TRBD1 matches 9 bases. The ends lost 3 bases at V and 7 bases at J; junction bases unmatched: 10. This CDR3 is built from 16 residues. Germline loops: CDR1 LNHDA, CDR2 SQIVND (reference sequence). CDR3 amino acids: CASSISRDRVGNEQFF. In DNA, the CDR3 is TGTGCCAGTAGTATCAGCCGGGACAGGGTAGGAAATGAGCAGTTCTTC.

Ten or more counts support this clonotype. V usage is TRBV30 and J usage is TRBJ2-7; 7 bases align to TRBD1. Germline trimming cut 4 bases from V and 2 bases from J; bases unmatched to any gene: 5. This CDR3 is 13 amino acids long. CDR1 is GTSNPN, CDR2 SVGIG, per germline (reference sequence). The CDR3 bases are TGTGCCTGGACCCCGGGACAGACCTACGAGCAGTACTTC. As protein: CAWTPGQTYEQYF.